This TCR beta chain is drawn from a study of shared clonotypes between healthy human individuals. About the study: Per donor, CD8 memory used one plate, CD8 naive used two, CD4 memory used three and CD4 naive used three.

This clone was seen a handful of times. No antigen is known for it. The same CDR3 can be traced to other DNA sequences in this sample. Study observations and caveats: Four donors had 5% to 6% of their naive CD4 clonotypes in common.

Every subset had its genomic DNA shared out evenly among several immunoSEQ plates. Produced via immunoSEQ multiplex PCR; TCRdb's table is partial and in-frame only. The repertoire holds 1.5 million to 2.5 million clones, with approximately 94% as singletons. In the naive CD8 group, cells lacked CD45RO and were positively selected for CCR7, so terminally differentiated effector memory CD45RA+ cells were left out. Recent vaccinations or acute infections were absent in the healthy HIV-negative adult donors. The CDR3 is made up of 12 amino acids. CDR1 MNHEY and CDR2 SMNVEV come from the germline V gene (reference sequence). V lost 2 bases to trimming and J lost 2 bases, with 0 bases between them.

Sequenced sample: naive CD8+ T cells sorted from blood. This chain uses TRBV27 with TRBJ2-2; D not certain. The clonotype was recovered from a man younger than 35 in good health. CDR3 residues: CASSLNTGELFF. CDR3 sequence (DNA): TGTGCCAGCAGTTTAAACACCGGGGAGCTGTTTTTT.